This entry features one T cell receptor beta chain sequence. Its specific antigen is unknown. Base qualities are not at hand, and no much larger clone is one base apart. TCRbeta CDR3 regions were sequenced with the immunoSEQ Assay. After extraction, genomic DNA underwent amplification by bias-controlled multiplex PCR, followed by high-throughput sequencing. The source study handled its data this way. To quantify the absolute abundance of each unique TCRbeta CDR3 region, sequences were collapsed and filtered. Usable DNA was measured by amplifying reference genes present in all nucleated cells, and TCRbeta template counts were normalized to that usable DNA to estimate T cell fraction. Repertoire TCRs were annotated as SARS-CoV-2-specific when V gene, CDR3 amino acid sequence and J gene were exactly matched to a known reactive TCR set. The reference SARS-CoV-2 TCR set came from MIRA and was filtered for enrichment in COVID-19-positive ImmuneCODE repertoires, removing public or cross-reactive TCRs. Using the MIRA antigens, annotated TCRs were further analysed by specific ORF or by position within an ORF. Breadth was defined as annotated unique rearrangements over total unique productive rearrangements; depth was the summed frequency of those rearrangements. Two-sided Wilcoxon rank-sum tests were applied when comparing TCR breadth between groups. TCRdb stores this immuneACCESS table with in-frame sequences only. Part of the clones is absent; in the studies checked, under half of the shortfall reflects unresolved V genes, and no reason is known for the rest. V and J calls and clone size are copied from that table; D and trimming were computed from the DNA. Across this sample there are hundreds of thousands of clones, with around 88% seen only once. Approximately 11% of the sample rests with the top ten.

The sample's treatment or condition, from its label and the paper: 15 to 20 received Ad26.COV2.S at low or high dose, single or two shots; 5 received placebo; per-sample allocation not given. For vaccine and placebo recipients, the sequenced repertoires came from samples collected on day 63 after the first injection. In Cohort 1b, 25 to 30 adults aged 18-55 years were enrolled at a single site in Boston, USA, between 29 July and 7 August 2020. Ad26.COV2.S consisted of a replication-incompetent adenovirus type 26 vector by which a prefusion-stabilized SARS-CoV-2 spike protein from the original Wuhan strain was expressed. This specimen comes from a study of Ad26.COV2.S vaccination and SARS-CoV-2 variants (dated by TCRdb to about 2021). Broadly, across the study: Vaccine-arm donors came from COV1001, a multicentre, randomized, double-blind, placebo-controlled phase I-IIa trial of Ad26.COV2.S in healthy adults. TCRbeta repertoire sequencing served as the tool for gauging how specific and how broad the SARS-CoV-2-reactive T cell receptors were following Ad26.COV2.S vaccination. A total of approximately 32 samples were included in the TCR-sequenced set, comprising roughly 19 Ad26.COV2.S vaccine recipients, 5 placebo recipients and 8 SARS-CoV-2 convalescent individuals. Trial participants were randomized into five groups of five: low-dose or high-dose Ad26.COV2.S given once or twice, or placebo on both occasions. Investigators did not know the trial group allocation while performing experiments and assessing outcomes. Ad26.COV2.S was administered intramuscularly at 5 x 10^10 or 1 x 10^11 viral particles, either as a single shot or as two shots given 56 days apart.

Broader findings and caveats from the paper: It was noted by the authors that total T cell responses may have been underestimated by the TCR breadth and depth analyses. Substantial breadth of spike-specific CD8+ and CD4+ T cell responses was reported after vaccination. Comparable non-spike TCR breadth was observed between vaccine and placebo recipients, consistent with only spike being contained in the vaccine. Ad26.COV2.S recipients had higher spike-specific TCR breadth than placebo recipients (P = 0.0014). The study was not powered for comparison of responses between vaccine doses or regimens.

The CDR3 runs 13 amino acids, cysteine and phenylalanine included. Of all the DNA, just the CDR3 is kept, 39 bases in frame from base 1. Between the V and J ends, shortened by 7 bases and 4 bases respectively, the junction contains 14 bases. For CDR1 and CDR2, the germline V gene lists SGDLS and YYNGEE. This receptor was taken from a person aged 18-65 years who received the Ad26.COV2.S COVID-19 vaccine or a placebo. The chain joins TRBV9 to TRBJ1-1; TRBD1 might be the D gene, on 6 matching bases. The input for sequencing was peripheral blood, taken in a trial of Ad26.COV2.S vaccine versus placebo. The CDR3 reads CASARGRATEAFF. In nucleotides, the sequence is TGTGCCAGCGCGAGGGGGAGGGCCACTGAAGCTTTCTTT. The full variable domain, completed from the reference TRBV9 and TRBJ1-1 proteins outside the CDR3, reads DSGVTQTPKHLITATGQRVTLRCSPRSGDLSVYWYQQSLDQGLQFLIQYYNGEERAKGNILERFSAQQFPDLHSELNLSSLELGDSALYFCASARGRATEAFFGQGTRLTVV.